The 7 T cell receptor beta chains listed next were all sequenced from one sample in a study of blood T cell repertoires in COVID-19. Using immunoSEQ multiplex PCR, the repertoire was profiled, and TCRdb retains in-frame clones only, with some absent. Altogether a few hundred thousand clones are present, approximately 85% being singletons, with the ten largest covering around 2.1%. Sequencing was performed on PBMCs or T cells enriched from blood (not recorded which). These receptors all stem from a young man who had recovered from COVID-19.

The chain has TRBV7-8 and TRBJ1-5; 9 bases are shared with TRBD1. After removal of 5 bases from V and 3 bases from J, the junction contained 5 bases not matched to a gene. The CDR3 is 15 residues long. Germline V lookup: CDR1 SGHVS, CDR2 FQNEAQ. CDR3 in DNA: TGTGCCAGCAGCATAGGACAGGGGTACAATCAGCCCCAGCATTTT. Amino acids: CASSIGQGYNQPQHF.

This chain joins TRBV3-1 (or the pseudogene TRBV3-2) and TRBJ1-1; D is uncertain. This CDR3 contains 14 residues. Germline values: CDR1 LGHDT, CDR2 YNNKEL (reference sequence). V was cut by 4 bases and J by 7 bases, with 16 bases left in between. The CDR3 spells CASSRGAGNGEAFF. The CDR3 coding sequence is TGTGCCAGCAGCCGTGGAGCCGGGAACGGTGAAGCTTTCTTT.

In this sample, this clone turned up many times. The chain employs TRBV6-1 and TRBJ2-2; 13 nucleotides align to TRBD2. This CDR3 has 16 residues. Germline V gene lookup returns CDR1 MNHNS and CDR2 SASEGT. Trimming at V came to 4 bases and at J to 5 bases, leaving 4 bases not matched to a gene. This CDR3 is CASSGLAGGRTGELFF. CDR3 nucleotides: TGTGCCAGCAGTGGACTAGCGGGGGGCCGAACCGGGGAGCTGTTTTTT.

The chain has TRBV5-6 and TRBJ1-1; TRBD1 matches 7 bases. The ends lost 0 bases at V and 4 bases at J; junction bases unmatched: 9. Germline V gene lookup returns CDR1 SGHDT and CDR2 YYEEEE. The CDR3 contains 16 residues. This CDR3 reads CASSLDRGVVGTEAFF. CDR3 coding DNA: TGTGCCAGCAGCTTGGACAGGGGAGTGGTAGGCACTGAAGCTTTCTTT. Based on the CDR3 plus reference TRBV5-6 and TRBJ1-1, the full variable domain is DAGVTQSPTHLIKTRGQQVTLRCSPKSGHDTVSWYQQALGQGPQFIFQYYEEEERQRGNFPDRFSGHQFPNYSSELNVNALLLGDSALYLCASSLDRGVVGTEAFFGQGTRLTVV.

In this sample, this clone turned up once. This chain joins TRBV19 and TRBJ2-7, with D tentatively TRBD2 (5 bases). The V end lost 6 bases, the J end lost 3 bases, and 12 bases lay between the germline ends. The CDR3 is 13 residues long. The germline gives CDR1 LNHDA, CDR2 SQIVND (reference sequence). The CDR3 DNA is TGTGCCAGTAGCACCATCGAGGGCTACGAGCAGTACTTC. Encoded protein: CASSTIEGYEQYF.

V usage is TRBV3-1 (or the pseudogene TRBV3-2) and J usage is TRBJ2-7, with D possibly TRBD1 on 5 matching bases. The CDR3 sequence is 14 residues long. The V end was cut by 2 bases, the J end by 1 base, with 9 bases between. The germline gives CDR1 LGHDT, CDR2 YNNKEL (reference sequence). CDR3 loop: CASSQSTASYEQYF. CDR3 bases: TGTGCCAGCAGCCAATCGACAGCTTCCTACGAGCAGTACTTC.

This clone was found a few times. This sequence joins TRBV7-8 and TRBJ2-4; TRBD2 is a possible D gene (6 bases). This CDR3 has 19 amino acids. Germline V CDR1 and CDR2: SGHVS, FQNEAQ. Trimming took 5 bases from V and 1 from J, leaving 24 bases between them. The CDR3, as DNA: TGTGCCAGCAGCGTTTTTGGGCGGGGCCAACCTCAGGCCAAAAACATTCAGTACTTC. Residues: CASSVFGRGQPQAKNIQYF.